This T cell receptor beta chain was retrieved from a study of T-cell memory formation after mild COVID-19. This clonotype was found a few times. TCRdb recomputed calls from the 5' RACE reads with MiXCR, one row per CDR3 protein. The profile shows about 150,000 distinct CDR3 sequences, around 13% of them singletons. The receptor was isolated from an adult woman who had mild COVID-19 (a few samples of this study predate the infection). Cell type and time point are not known. Sequencing used PBMCs or a T cell subset sorted from them (not recorded which).

CDR3 residues: CASSREQGLNGYTF. The CDR3 nucleotides are TGCGCCAGCAGCCGTGAGCAGGGCCTTAATGGCTACACCTTC. The V gene is TRBV5-1, the J gene TRBJ1-2; a weak D match, TRBD1 (5 bases). Germline assignment: CDR1 SGHRS and CDR2 YFSETQ. The V end was cut by 4 bases, the J end by 6 bases, with 16 bases between. The CDR3 has 14 amino acids. Combining the CDR3 with reference TRBV5-1 and TRBJ1-2 gives the whole variable domain KAGVTQTPRYLIKTRGQQVTLSCSPISGHRSVSWYQQTPGQGLQFLFEYFSETQRNKGNFPGRFSGRQFSNSRSEMNVSTLELGDSALYLCASSREQGLNGYTFGSGTRLTVV.